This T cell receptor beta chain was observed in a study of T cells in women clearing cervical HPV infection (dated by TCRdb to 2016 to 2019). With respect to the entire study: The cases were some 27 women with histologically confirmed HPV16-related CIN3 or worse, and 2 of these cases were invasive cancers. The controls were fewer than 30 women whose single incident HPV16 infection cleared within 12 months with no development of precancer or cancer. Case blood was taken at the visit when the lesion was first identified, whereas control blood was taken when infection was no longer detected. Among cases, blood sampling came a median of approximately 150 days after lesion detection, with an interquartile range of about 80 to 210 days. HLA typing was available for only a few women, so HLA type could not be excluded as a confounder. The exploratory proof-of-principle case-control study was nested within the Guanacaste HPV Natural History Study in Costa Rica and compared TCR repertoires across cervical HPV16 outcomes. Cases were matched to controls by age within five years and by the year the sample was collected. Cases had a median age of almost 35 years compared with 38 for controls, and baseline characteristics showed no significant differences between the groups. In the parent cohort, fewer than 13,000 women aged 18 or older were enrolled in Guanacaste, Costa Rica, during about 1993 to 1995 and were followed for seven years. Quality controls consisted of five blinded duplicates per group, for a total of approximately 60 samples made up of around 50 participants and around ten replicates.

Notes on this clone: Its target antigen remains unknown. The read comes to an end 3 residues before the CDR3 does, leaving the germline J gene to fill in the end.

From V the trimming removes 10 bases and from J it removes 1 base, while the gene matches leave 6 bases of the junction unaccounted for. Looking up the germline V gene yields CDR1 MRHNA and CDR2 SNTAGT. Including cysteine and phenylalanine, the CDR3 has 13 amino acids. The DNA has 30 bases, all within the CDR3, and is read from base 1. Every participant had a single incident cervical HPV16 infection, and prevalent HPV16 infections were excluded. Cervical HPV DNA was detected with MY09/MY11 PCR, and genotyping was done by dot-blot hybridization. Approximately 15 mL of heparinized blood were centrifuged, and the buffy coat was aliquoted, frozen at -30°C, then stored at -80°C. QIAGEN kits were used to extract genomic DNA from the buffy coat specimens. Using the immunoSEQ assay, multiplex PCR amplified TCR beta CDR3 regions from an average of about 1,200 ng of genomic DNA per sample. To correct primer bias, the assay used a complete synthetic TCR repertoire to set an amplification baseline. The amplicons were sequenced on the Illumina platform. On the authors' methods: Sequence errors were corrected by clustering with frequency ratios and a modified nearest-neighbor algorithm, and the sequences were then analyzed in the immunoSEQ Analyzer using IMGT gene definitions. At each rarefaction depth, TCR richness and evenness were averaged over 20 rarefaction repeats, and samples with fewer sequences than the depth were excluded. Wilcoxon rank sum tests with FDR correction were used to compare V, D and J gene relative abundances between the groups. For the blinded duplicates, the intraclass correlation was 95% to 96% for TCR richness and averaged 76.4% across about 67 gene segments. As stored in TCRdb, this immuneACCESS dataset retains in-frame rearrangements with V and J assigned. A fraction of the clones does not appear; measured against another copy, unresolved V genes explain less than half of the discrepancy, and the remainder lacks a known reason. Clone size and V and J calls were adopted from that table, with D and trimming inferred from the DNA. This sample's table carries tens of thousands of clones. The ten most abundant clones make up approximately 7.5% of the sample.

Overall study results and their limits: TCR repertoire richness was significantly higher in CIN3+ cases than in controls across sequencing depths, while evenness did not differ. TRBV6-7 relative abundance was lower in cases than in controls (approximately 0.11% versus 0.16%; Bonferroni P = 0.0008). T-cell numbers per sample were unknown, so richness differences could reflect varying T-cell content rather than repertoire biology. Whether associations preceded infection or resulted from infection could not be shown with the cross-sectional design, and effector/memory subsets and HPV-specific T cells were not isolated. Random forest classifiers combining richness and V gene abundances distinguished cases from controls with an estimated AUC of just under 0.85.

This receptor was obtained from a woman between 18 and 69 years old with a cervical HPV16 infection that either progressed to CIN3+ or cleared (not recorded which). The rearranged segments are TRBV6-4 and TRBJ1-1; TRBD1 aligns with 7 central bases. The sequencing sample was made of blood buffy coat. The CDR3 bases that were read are TGTGCCATGCGGACAGGAAAGAACACTGAA. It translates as CAMRTGKNTE. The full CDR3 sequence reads CAMRTGKNTEAFF.